This TCR beta chain was found in a study of T cells in women clearing cervical HPV infection. Background on the study: Control women cleared a single incident HPV16 infection within 12 months.

The CDR3 extends over 13 amino acids. Germline values: CDR1 SEHNR, CDR2 FQNEAQ (reference sequence). With 5 bases removed from V and 2 bases from J, the gap between germline ends came to 6 bases. In regard to this clone: The read finishes 3 residues shy of the CDR3 end, and the germline J gene is used to complete it.

immunoSEQ multiplex PCR used an average of 1200 ng genomic DNA. TCRdb's copy holds only in-frame clones and misses some; the assay was immunoSEQ multiplex PCR. This table lists about 26,000 clones. The specimen was blood buffy coat. The receptor comes from a woman between 18 and 69 years old with a cervical HPV16 infection that either progressed to CIN3+ or cleared (not recorded which). The chain couples TRBV7-9 to TRBJ2-2, with unresolved D. The CDR3 sequence: CASSQLNTGELFF. The sequenced part of the CDR3 DNA is TGTGCCAGCAGCCAACTAAACACCGGGGAG.